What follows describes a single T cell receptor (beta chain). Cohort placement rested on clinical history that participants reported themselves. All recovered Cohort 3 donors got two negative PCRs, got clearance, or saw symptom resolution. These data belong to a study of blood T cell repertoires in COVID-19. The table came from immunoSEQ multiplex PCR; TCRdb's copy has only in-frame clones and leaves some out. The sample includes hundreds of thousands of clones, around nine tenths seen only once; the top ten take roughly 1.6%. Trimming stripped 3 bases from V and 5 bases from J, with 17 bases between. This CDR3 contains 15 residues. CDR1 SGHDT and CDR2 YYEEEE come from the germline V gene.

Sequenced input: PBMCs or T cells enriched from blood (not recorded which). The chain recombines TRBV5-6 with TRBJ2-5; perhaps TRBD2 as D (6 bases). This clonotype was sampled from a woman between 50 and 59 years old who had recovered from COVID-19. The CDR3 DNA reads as TGTGCCAGCAGCTGGGGAGGCGGCCGCGGGGAGACCCAGTACTTC. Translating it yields CASSWGGGRGETQYF.